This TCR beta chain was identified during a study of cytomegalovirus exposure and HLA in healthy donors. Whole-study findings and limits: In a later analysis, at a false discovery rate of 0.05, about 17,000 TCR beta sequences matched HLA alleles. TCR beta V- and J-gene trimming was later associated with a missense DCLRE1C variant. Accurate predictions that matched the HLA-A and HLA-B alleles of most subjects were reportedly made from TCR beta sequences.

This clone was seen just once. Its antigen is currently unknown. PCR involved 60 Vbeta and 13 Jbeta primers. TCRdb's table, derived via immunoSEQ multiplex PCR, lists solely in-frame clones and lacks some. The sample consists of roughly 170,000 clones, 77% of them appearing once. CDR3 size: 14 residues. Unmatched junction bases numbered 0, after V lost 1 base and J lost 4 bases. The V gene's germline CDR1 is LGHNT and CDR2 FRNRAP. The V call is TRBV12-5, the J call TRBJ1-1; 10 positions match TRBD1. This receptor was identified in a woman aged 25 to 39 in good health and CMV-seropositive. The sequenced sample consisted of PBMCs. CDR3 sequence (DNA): TGTGCTAGTGGTTTGGGACAGGGGGCCACTGAAGCTTTCTTT. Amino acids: CASGLGQGATEAFF.